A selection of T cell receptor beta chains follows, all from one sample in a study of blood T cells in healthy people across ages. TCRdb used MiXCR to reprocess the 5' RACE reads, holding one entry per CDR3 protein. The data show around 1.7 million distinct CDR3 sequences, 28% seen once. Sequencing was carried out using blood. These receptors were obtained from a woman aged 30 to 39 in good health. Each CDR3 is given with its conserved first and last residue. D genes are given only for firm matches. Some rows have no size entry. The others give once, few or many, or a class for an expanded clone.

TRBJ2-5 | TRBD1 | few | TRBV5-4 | CASSGTPPGQGKTPVETQYF | TGTGCCAGCAGCGGCACCCCCCCGGGACAGGGAAAAACCCCAGTGGAGACCCAGTACTTC
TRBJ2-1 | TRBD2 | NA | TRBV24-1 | CATSGTSGISYNEQFF | TGTGCCACCAGTGGGACTAGCGGGATTTCCTACAATGAGCAGTTCTTC
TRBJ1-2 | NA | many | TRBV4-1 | CASSPGGNGGYTF | TGCGCCAGCAGCCCTGGGGGGAATGGTGGCTACACCTTC
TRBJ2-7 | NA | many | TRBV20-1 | CSARRAYEQYF | TGCAGTGCTAGAAGGGCCTACGAGCAGTACTTC
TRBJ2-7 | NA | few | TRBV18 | CASSKGGLSYEQYF | TGTGCCAGCTCCAAGGGGGGGCTCTCCTACGAGCAGTACTTC
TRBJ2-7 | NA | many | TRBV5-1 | CASTPTESYEQYF | TGCGCCAGCACCCCGACAGAGTCCTACGAGCAGTACTTC
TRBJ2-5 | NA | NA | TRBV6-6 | CANSWAVEPGETQYF | TGTGCCAACAGTTGGGCAGTGGAACCCGGGGAGACCCAGTACTTC
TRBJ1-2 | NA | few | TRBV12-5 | CASVNRDRTNGYTF | TGTGCTAGTGTTAACCGGGACCGAACTAATGGCTACACCTTC
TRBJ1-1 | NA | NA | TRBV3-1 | CASSQVGPRTEAFF | TGTGCTAGCAGCCAAGTGGGCCCCAGGACTGAAGCTTTCTTT
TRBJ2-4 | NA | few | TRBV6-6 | CAGSGQTLAKNIQYF | TGTGCCGGCAGCGGACAGACTTTAGCCAAAAACATTCAGTACTTC
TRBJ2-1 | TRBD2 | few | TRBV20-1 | CSAKGGTSGLNEQFF | TGCAGTGCTAAAGGAGGGACTAGCGGCCTCAATGAGCAGTTCTTC
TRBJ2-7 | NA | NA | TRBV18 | CASSPPVGGTGKSYEQYF | TGTGCCAGCTCACCACCAGTAGGCGGTACGGGGAAAAGCTACGAGCAGTACTTC
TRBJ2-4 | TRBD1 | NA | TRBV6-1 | CASSEIGQGALTGPKNIQYF | TGTGCCAGCAGTGAAATAGGACAGGGGGCGCTTACAGGTCCCAAAAACATTCAGTACTTC
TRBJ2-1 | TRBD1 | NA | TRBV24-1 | CATSEAGDRSRHEQFF | TGTGCCACCTCGGAGGCCGGGGACAGGTCCCGGCATGAGCAGTTCTTC
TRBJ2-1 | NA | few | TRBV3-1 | CASSQLGDLHEQFF | TGTGCCAGCAGCCAATTGGGGGACCTCCATGAGCAGTTCTTC
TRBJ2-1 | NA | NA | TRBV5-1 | CASNTRAGSYNEQFF | TGCGCCAGTAACACCCGAGCGGGTTCCTACAATGAGCAGTTCTTC
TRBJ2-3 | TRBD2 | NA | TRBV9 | CASSARLASATQYF | TGTGCCAGCAGCGCCCGACTAGCGAGTGCTACGCAGTATTTT
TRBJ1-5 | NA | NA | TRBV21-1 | CASSRRDYQPQHF | TGTGCCAGCAGCCGGCGAGATTATCAGCCCCAGCATTTT
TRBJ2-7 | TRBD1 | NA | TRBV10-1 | CATYPGQNFYEQYF | TGCGCCACTTATCCGGGACAGAATTTTTACGAGCAGTACTTC
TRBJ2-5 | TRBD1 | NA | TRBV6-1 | CASSEQDRERWREQYF | TGTGCCAGCAGTGAACAGGACAGGGAGAGATGGAGGGAGCAGTACTTC
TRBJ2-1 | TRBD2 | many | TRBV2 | CASSAAGRINEQFF | TGTGCCAGCAGTGCAGCGGGAAGGATCAATGAGCAGTTCTTC
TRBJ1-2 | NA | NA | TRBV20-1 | CSAPPAGDYGYTF | TGCAGTGCTCCACCCGCAGGGGACTATGGCTACACCTTC
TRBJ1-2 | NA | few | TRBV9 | CASSVGSTGGIYGYTF | TGTGCCAGCAGCGTAGGATCAACAGGAGGTATCTATGGCTACACCTTC
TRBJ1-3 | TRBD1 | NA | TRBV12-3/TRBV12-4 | CASSPKTGGNTIYF | TGTGCCAGCAGTCCGAAGACAGGGGGAAACACCATATATTTT
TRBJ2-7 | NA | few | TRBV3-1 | CASSQRDGTYEQYF | TGTGCCAGCAGCCAGAGGGACGGGACCTACGAGCAGTACTTC
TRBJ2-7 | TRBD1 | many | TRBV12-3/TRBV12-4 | CASSLRGTGAADEQYF | TGTGCCAGCAGTTTAAGAGGGACAGGGGCGGCTGACGAGCAGTACTTC
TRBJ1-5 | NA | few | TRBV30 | CAWEKDITQPQHF | TGTGCCTGGGAAAAGGATATTACTCAGCCCCAGCATTTT
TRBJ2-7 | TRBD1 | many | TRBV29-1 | CSVDLTGGLDEQYF | TGCAGCGTTGATTTGACAGGGGGTTTAGACGAGCAGTACTTC
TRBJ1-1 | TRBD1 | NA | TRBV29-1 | CSLRQGGNTEAFF | TGCAGCTTGCGACAGGGCGGGAACACTGAAGCTTTCTTT
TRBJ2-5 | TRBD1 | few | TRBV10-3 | CAISEKKRGLDKQYF | TGTGCCATCAGTGAGAAGAAGAGGGGGCTTGACAAGCAGTACTTC
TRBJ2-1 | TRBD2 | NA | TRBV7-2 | CASSSPPVASGSNEQFF | TGTGCCAGCAGCTCGCCCCCTGTGGCTAGCGGGAGCAATGAGCAGTTCTTC
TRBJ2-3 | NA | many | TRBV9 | CASSVGETPVPQYF | TGTGCCAGCAGCGTAGGAGAAACCCCCGTTCCGCAGTATTTT
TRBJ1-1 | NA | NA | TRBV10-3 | CAIRAAGGEAFF | TGTGCCATCAGGGCTGCCGGGGGTGAAGCTTTCTTT
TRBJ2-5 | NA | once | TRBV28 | CASSSPRQDPEETQYF | TGTGCCAGCAGTTCCCCTCGACAGGACCCCGAGGAGACCCAGTACTTC
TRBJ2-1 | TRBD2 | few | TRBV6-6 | CASSYGAGGPGGEQFF | TGTGCCAGCAGTTACGGGGCGGGAGGGCCGGGAGGTGAGCAGTTCTTC
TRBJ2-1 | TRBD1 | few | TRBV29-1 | CSVPQWGQGADNEQFF | TGCAGCGTTCCCCAATGGGGACAGGGGGCGGACAATGAGCAGTTCTTC
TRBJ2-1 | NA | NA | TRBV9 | CASSKGVNEQFF | TGTGCCAGCAGCAAGGGGGTCAATGAGCAGTTCTTC
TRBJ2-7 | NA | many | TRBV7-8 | CASSSQTWYEQYF | TGTGCCAGCAGCTCTCAGACCTGGTACGAGCAGTACTTC
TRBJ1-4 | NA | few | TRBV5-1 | CASTAGGGKEKLFF | TGCGCCAGCACCGCAGGTGGCGGGAAGGAAAAACTGTTTTTT
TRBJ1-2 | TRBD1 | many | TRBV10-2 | CASRRDRTNYGYTF | TGCGCCAGCAGGAGGGACAGAACTAACTATGGCTACACCTTC
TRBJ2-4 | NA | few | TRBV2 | CASSLQGSLAKNIQYF | TGTGCCAGCAGTTTACAGGGCTCTCTAGCCAAAAACATTCAGTACTTC
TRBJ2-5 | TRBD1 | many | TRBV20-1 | CSARVTGKETQYF | TGCAGTGCTAGAGTGACAGGGAAGGAGACCCAGTACTTC
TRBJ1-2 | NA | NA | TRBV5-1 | CASRAGTSNYGYTF | TGCGCCAGCAGGGCGGGGACATCTAACTATGGCTACACCTTC
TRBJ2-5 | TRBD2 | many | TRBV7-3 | CASSLMGSGGQETQYF | TGTGCCAGCAGCTTAATGGGTAGCGGGGGGCAAGAGACCCAGTACTTC
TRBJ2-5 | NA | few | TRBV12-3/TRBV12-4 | CASSWSQLQETQYF | TGTGCCAGCAGTTGGAGTCAACTCCAAGAGACCCAGTACTTC
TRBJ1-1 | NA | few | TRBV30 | CAWRFPGDTEAFF | TGTGCCTGGAGGTTCCCGGGGGACACTGAAGCTTTCTTT
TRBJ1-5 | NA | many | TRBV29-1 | CSVAPGGSNQPQHF | TGCAGCGTCGCCCCGGGGGGGAGCAATCAGCCCCAGCATTTT
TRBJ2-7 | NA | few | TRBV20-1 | CSARGKGNLYEQYF | TGCAGTGCTAGAGGGAAGGGGAACCTCTACGAGCAGTACTTC
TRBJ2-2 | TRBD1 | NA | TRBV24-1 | CATSDFLDRASICTGELFF | TGTGCCACCAGTGATTTCTTAGACAGGGCAAGTATTTGCACCGGGGAGCTGTTTTTT
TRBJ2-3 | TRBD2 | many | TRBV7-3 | CASARGTSGISTDTQYF | TGTGCCAGCGCACGGGGGACTAGCGGGATAAGTACAGATACGCAGTATTTT
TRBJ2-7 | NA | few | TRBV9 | CASSPREGVRYEQYF | TGTGCCAGCAGCCCCCGTGAGGGAGTAAGGTACGAGCAGTACTTC
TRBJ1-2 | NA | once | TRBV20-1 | CSAPWTASHGYTF | TGCAGTGCTCCCTGGACGGCCTCCCATGGCTACACCTTC
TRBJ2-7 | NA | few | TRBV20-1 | CSANRELYEQYF | TGCAGTGCCAACAGGGAATTGTACGAGCAGTACTTC
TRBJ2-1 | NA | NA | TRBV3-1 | CASSQGVWGSPYNEQFF | TGTGCCAGCAGCCAAGGGGTCTGGGGCTCCCCCTACAATGAGCAGTTCTTC